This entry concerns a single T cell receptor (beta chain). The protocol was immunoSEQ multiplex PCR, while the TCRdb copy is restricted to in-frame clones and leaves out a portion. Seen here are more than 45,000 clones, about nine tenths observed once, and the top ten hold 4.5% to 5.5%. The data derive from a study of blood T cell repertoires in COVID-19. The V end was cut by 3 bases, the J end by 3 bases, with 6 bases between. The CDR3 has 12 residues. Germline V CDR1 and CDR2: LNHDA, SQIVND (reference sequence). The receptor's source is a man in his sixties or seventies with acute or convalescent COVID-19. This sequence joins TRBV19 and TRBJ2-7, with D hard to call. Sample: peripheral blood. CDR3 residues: CASSMSGYEQYF. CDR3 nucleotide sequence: TGTGCCAGTAGTATGTCCGGCTACGAGCAGTACTTC.